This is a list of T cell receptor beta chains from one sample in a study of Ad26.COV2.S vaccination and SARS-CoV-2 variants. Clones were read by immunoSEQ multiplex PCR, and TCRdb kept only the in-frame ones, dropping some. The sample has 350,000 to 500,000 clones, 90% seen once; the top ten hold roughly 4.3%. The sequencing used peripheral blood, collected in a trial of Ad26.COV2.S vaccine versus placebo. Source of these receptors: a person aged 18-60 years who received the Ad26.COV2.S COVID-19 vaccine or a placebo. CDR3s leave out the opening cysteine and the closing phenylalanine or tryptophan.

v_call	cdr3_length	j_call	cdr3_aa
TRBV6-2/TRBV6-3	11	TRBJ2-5	ASSSEKKETQY
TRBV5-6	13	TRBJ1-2	ASSTRTGLNYGYT
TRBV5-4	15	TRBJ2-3	ASSSPGVAPSTDTQY
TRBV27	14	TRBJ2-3	ASRSFLAGGTDTQY
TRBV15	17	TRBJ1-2	ATSRDFSVRGGSDYGYT
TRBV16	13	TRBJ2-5	ASSQTGGGQETQY
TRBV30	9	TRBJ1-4	AWSGDRVLF
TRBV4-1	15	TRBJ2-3	ASSQAPGHPSTDTQY
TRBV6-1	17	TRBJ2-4	ASSDPHNRGRIAKNIQY
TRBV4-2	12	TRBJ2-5	ASSQGVVEETQY
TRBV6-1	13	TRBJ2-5	ASSELDGGYETQY
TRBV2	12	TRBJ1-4	ASSSGTGNEKLF
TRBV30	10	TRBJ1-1	AWGQANTEAF
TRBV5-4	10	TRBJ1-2	ASGGDLNGYT
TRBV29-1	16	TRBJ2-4	SVEGRDRGSLAKNIQY
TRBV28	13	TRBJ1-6	ASSLGGAYNSPLH
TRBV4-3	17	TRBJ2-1	ASSQDVLGAPDRGNEQF
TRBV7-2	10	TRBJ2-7	ASSLVKVEQY
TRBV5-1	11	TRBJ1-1	ASSVSRNTEAF
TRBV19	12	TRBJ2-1	ATRDPGAHNEQF
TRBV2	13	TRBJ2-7	ASSEATGDTYEQY
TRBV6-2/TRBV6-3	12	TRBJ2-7	ASSYSAGAREQY
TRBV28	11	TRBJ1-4	ATNGQDSEKLF
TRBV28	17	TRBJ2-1	ASSYPISLAGGIYNEQF
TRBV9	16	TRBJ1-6	ASSVSNRDDRANSPLH
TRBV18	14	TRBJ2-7	ASSPSGRINSYEQY
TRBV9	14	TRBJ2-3	ASSASGSFPTDTQY
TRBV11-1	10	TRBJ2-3	ASSLSTDTQY
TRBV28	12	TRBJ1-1	ASSFGGADTEAF
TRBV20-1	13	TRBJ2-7	SASPVRRVTYEQY
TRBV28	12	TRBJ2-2	ASSLSVNTGELF
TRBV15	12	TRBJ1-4	ATSRTRGHEKLF
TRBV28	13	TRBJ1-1	ASRGTRGENTEAF
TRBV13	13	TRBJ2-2	ASSLGQGFTGELF
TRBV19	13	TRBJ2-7	ASSIGGRGPYEQY
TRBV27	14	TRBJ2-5	ASSLIPGGQGETQY
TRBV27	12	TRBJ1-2	ASTPGQGASGYT
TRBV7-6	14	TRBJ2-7	ASSPDRASSSYEQY
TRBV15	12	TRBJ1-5	ATREQQANQPQH
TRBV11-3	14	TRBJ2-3	ASSLNGLQIADTQY
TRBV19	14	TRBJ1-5	ASSSTDLISNQPQH